This T cell receptor (beta chain) was captured by sequencing in a study of OX40 agonist ivuxolimab in advanced cancers. Study overall: At doses from 0.01 to 10 mg/kg, patients were given intravenous ivuxolimab every 2 weeks. Hepatocellular carcinoma, melanoma, renal cell or head and neck cancer was diagnosed in the dose-escalation patients. With a range of about 23 to 90, age averaged 60 years, and more than 75% were male.

As concerns this clone: Antigen unknown.

Broader study findings: At 0.1 to 3.0 mg/kg and by week 6, CD4+ and CD8+ T cells in the blood had expanded clonally.

The V gene's germline CDR1 is LNHDA and CDR2 SQIVND (reference sequence). With 3 bases removed from V and 1 base from J, the gap between germline ends came to 11 bases. The CDR3 has 15 residues. The method was immunoSEQ multiplex PCR; TCRdb's version includes in-frame clones alone and lacks a portion of them. The table lists approximately 76,000 clones, roughly 86% of them singletons. The material sequenced was CD4+ or CD8+ T cells sorted from blood, taken in a trial of the OX40 agonist ivuxolimab. The sequence was obtained from an adult with an advanced solid tumor such as melanoma, head and neck, liver or kidney cancer. The J gene is TRBJ2-3, the V gene TRBV19, with a possible D match to TRBD1 (6 bases). The CDR3 region has the DNA TGTGCCAGTAGTATTACAGGGAAGGGCACAGATACGCAGTATTTT. This encodes CASSITGKGTDTQYF.